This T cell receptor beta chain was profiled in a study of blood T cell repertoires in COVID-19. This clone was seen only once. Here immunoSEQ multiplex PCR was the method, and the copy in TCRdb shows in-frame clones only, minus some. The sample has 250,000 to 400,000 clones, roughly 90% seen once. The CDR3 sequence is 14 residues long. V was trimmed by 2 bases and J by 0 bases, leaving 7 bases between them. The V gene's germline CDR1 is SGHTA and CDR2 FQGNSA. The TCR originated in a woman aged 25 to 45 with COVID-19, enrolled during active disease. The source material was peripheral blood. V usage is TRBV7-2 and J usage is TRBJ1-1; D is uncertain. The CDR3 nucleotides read TGTGCCAGCAGCTTAAATACGGTGAACACTGAAGCTTTCTTT. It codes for CASSLNTVNTEAFF.